The 10 T cell receptor beta chains below were found in one sample sequenced in a study of cytomegalovirus exposure and HLA in healthy donors. Generated by immunoSEQ multiplex PCR, the TCRdb table keeps only in-frame clones and is missing some. In the table there are some 180,000 clones, roughly nine tenths of which are singletons. The sample consisted of PBMCs. The receptors were gathered from a man younger than 40 in good health and CMV-seropositive.

The chain recombines TRBV7-8 with TRBJ2-3; perhaps TRBD2 as D (6 bases). V shed 5 bases and J shed 0 bases, with 18 bases lying between them. Germline values: CDR1 SGHVS, CDR2 FQNEAQ. CDR3 length: 17 residues. The CDR3 sequence: CASSGRTLASSTDTQYF. In DNA, the CDR3 is TGTGCCAGCAGCGGGCGGACCCTAGCGTCTAGCACAGATACGCAGTATTTT.

The chain combines TRBV2 with TRBJ1-5, with D unclear. V lost 6 bases and J lost 3, with 15 bases in between. The CDR3 is made up of 15 amino acids. Germline V CDR1 and CDR2: SNHLY, FYNNEI. CDR3: CASSPLPGNNQPQHF. In DNA, the CDR3 is TGTGCCAGCAGCCCTCTACCCGGTAACAATCAGCCCCAGCATTTT.

Written as DNA, the CDR3 is TGTGCCAGCAGCTTAGGGAGGGGTTTCTACAATGAGCAGTTCTTC. It codes for CASSLGRGFYNEQFF. The genes are TRBV7-2 and TRBJ2-1; weak D call: TRBD2 (6 bases). This CDR3 is 15 amino acids long. CDR1 and CDR2 from the germline V gene are SGHTA and FQGNSA. Trimming cost V 1 base and J 3 bases, with 10 bases left between them.

The V call is TRBV19, the J call TRBJ2-3; D not resolved. The CDR3 sequence is 13 residues long. Trimming took 3 bases from V and 6 from J, leaving 10 bases between them. Germline V gene sequence: CDR1 LNHDA, CDR2 SQIVND (reference sequence). CDR3 amino acids: CASSIRARDTQYF. CDR3 DNA sequence: TGTGCCAGTAGTATCCGGGCCCGTGATACGCAGTATTTT. Variable domain in full (rest from reference TRBV19 and TRBJ2-3): DGGITQSPKYLFRKEGQNVTLSCEQNLNHDAMYWYRQDPGQGLRLIYYSQIVNDFQKGDIAEGYSVSREKKESFPLTVTSAQKNPTAFYLCASSIRARDTQYFGPGTRLTVL.

CDR3 coding DNA: TGTGCCAGCACCCCGACTACCCAACGCGATACGCAGTATTTT. It specifies CASTPTTQRDTQYF. The chain carries TRBV6-5 and TRBJ2-3, with a possible D match to TRBD2 (5 bases). Germline V gives CDR1 MNHEY, CDR2 SVGAGI. V lost 7 bases and J lost 6, with 17 bases in between. The CDR3 extends over 14 amino acids.

This chain connects TRBV18 to TRBJ1-2; weak D call: TRBD1 (5 bases). Germline V gene lookup returns CDR1 KGHSH and CDR2 LQKENI. This CDR3 region has 15 residues. Deletions cut 0 bases from V and 8 bases from J, with 16 bases between. For the CDR3, the DNA is TGTGCCAGCTCACCACCACTAAGTTGGGGGGACGGCTACACCTTC. Translation gives CASSPPLSWGDGYTF.

The chain couples TRBV4-3 to TRBJ2-7, with a possible D match to TRBD2 (5 bases). The CDR3 runs 14 residues. With 0 bases removed from V and 6 bases from J, the gap between germline ends came to 12 bases. Looked up from germline, CDR1 is LGHNA and CDR2 is YSLEER. This CDR3 reads CASSQDMGGLEQYF. CDR3 DNA sequence: TGCGCCAGCAGCCAAGATATGGGCGGACTCGAGCAGTACTTC.

This clone appeared a single time. The chain employs TRBV28 and TRBJ2-1; the D gene is possibly TRBD1 (5 bases). Trimming shortened V by 2 bases and J by 9 bases, and 14 bases separated the two germline ends. The CDR3 runs to 14 residues. Germline values: CDR1 MDHEN, CDR2 SYDVKM. The DNA of the CDR3 is TGTGCCAGCAGTTTAGGGCAGGGTCGCGCTGAGCAGTTCTTC. Its protein is CASSLGQGRAEQFF.

The chain joins TRBV30 to TRBJ1-2; tentative D call: TRBD1 (6 bases). With 6 bases removed from V and 5 bases from J, the gap between germline ends came to 25 bases. The CDR3 covers 16 residues. CDR1 is GTSNPN and CDR2 is SVGIG in the germline V gene (reference sequence). The CDR3 bases are TGTGCCTGTAAGAACAGGGATGTTCCTTCCCCGTATGGCTACACCTTC. Its translation is CACKNRDVPSPYGYTF.

The chain couples TRBV27 to TRBJ2-2; the match to TRBD1 covers 7 bases. The CDR3 totals 15 residues. Germline V gene lookup returns CDR1 MNHEY and CDR2 SMNVEV (reference sequence). The V segment lost 3 bases and the J segment 3 bases; nucleotides outside the gene matches: 4. The CDR3 protein is CASSFYRGDTGELFF. CDR3 DNA sequence: TGTGCCAGCAGTTTTTACAGGGGAGACACCGGGGAGCTGTTTTTT.